This T cell receptor beta chain was captured in a study of cytomegalovirus exposure and HLA in healthy donors. The germline gives CDR1 MDHEN, CDR2 SYDVKM. Unmatched junction bases numbered 8, after V lost 4 bases and J lost 4 bases. This CDR3 region has 17 residues. Use of 60 Vbeta and 13 Jbeta primers characterized the PCR. The repertoire was sequenced with immunoSEQ multiplex PCR; TCRdb's copy has only in-frame clones and lacks some. Of approximately 120,000 clones in the sample, about four fifths were seen once. The rearrangement uses TRBV28 and TRBJ2-5; 14 nucleotides line up with TRBD2. The TCR comes from a woman in her forties in good health and CMV-seropositive. Material: PBMCs. In DNA, the CDR3 is TGTGCCAGCAGTTCCACCCCGACTAGCGGGAGGGCAGAGACCCAGTACTTC. It yields the protein CASSSTPTSGRAETQYF.